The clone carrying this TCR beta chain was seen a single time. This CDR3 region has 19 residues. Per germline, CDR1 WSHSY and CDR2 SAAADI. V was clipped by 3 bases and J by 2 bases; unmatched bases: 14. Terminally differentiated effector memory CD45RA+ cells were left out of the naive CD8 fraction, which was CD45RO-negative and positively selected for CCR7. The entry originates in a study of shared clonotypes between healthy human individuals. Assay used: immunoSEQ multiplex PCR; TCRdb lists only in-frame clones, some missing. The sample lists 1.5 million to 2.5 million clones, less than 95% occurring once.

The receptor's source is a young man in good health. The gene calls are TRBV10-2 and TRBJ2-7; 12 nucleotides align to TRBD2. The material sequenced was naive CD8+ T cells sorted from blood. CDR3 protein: CASSDHTQLLAGGPYEQYF. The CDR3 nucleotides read TGCGCCAGCAGTGACCATACCCAACTACTAGCGGGAGGACCCTACGAGCAGTACTTC.